These T cell receptor beta chains were read from a single sample in a study of metastatic and nonmetastatic thyroid tumors. TCRdb ran MiXCR on the PCR reads. The sample holds about 62,000 clones, approximately 4% seen once. Sequencing was performed on blood. The receptors here all came from a female donor with papillary thyroid cancer or a benign thyroid nodule (not recorded which). Some clones in this sample may be carry-over from other donors' samples. CDR3s include the opening cysteine and the closing phenylalanine or tryptophan. Fields, in order: CDR3 protein, CDR3 DNA, V gene, J gene, clone size, D gene. D genes are given only for firm matches. A row's size may be missing; if present it is once, few, many or a size class.

CDR3 protein: CASSTRTGRGETQYF; CDR3 DNA: TGCGCCAGCAGCACCCGGACAGGGCGTGGGGAGACCCAGTACTTC; V gene: TRBV5-1; J gene: TRBJ2-5; clone size: many; D gene: TRBD1
CDR3 protein: CASSWGPGGSYEKYF; CDR3 DNA: TGTGCCAGCAGTTGGGGCCCCGGGGGCTCCTACGAGAAGTACTTT; V gene: TRBV12-3/TRBV12-4; J gene: TRBJ2-7; clone size: -; D gene: -
CDR3 protein: CASSQGNNEQFF; CDR3 DNA: TGTGCCAGCAGCCAGGGGAACAATGAGCAGTTCTTC; V gene: TRBV6-1; J gene: TRBJ2-1; clone size: many; D gene: -
CDR3 protein: CANSPGKGSGANVLTF; CDR3 DNA: TGTGCCAACAGTCCGGGAAAGGGCTCTGGGGCCAACGTCCTGACTTTC; V gene: TRBV6-1; J gene: TRBJ2-6; clone size: -; D gene: -
CDR3 protein: CASSQELQGNTEAFF; CDR3 DNA: TGTGCCAGCAGCCAAGAACTCCAGGGCAACACTGAAGCTTTCTTT; V gene: TRBV4-2; J gene: TRBJ1-1; clone size: -; D gene: -
CDR3 protein: CACCYTVRGYTF; CDR3 DNA: TGTGCCTGTTGTTACACCGTTCGGGGCTACACCTTC; V gene: TRBV12-3/TRBV12-4; J gene: TRBJ1-2; clone size: few; D gene: -
CDR3 protein: CASDRPPGQPQHF; CDR3 DNA: TGTGCCAGCGACAGGCCTCCAGGCCAGCCCCAGCATTTT; V gene: TRBV19; J gene: TRBJ1-5; clone size: many; D gene: -
CDR3 protein: CASSGSGNSRGHEQYF; CDR3 DNA: TGTGCCAGTAGTGGTAGCGGGAATTCCCGTGGGCACGAGCAGTACTTC; V gene: TRBV19; J gene: TRBJ2-7; clone size: few; D gene: TRBD2
CDR3 protein: CASSYSGQGARSNQPQHF; CDR3 DNA: TGTGCCAGCAGTTACTCGGGACAGGGGGCAAGGAGCAATCAGCCCCAGCATTTT; V gene: TRBV6-5; J gene: TRBJ1-5; clone size: few; D gene: TRBD1
CDR3 protein: CASNEWGQGEDTQYF; CDR3 DNA: TGTGCCAGCAATGAGTGGGGACAGGGGGAAGACACGCAGTATTTT; V gene: TRBV6-2/TRBV6-3; J gene: TRBJ2-3; clone size: few; D gene: TRBD1
CDR3 protein: CSALHKANEQFF; CDR3 DNA: TGCAGTGCCTTACACAAAGCGAATGAGCAGTTCTTC; V gene: TRBV20-1; J gene: TRBJ2-1; clone size: few; D gene: -
CDR3 protein: CASSDRRTGSLYNEQFF; CDR3 DNA: TGTGCCAGCAGTGACCGAAGGACAGGGTCTCTCTACAATGAGCAGTTCTTC; V gene: TRBV25-1; J gene: TRBJ2-1; clone size: many; D gene: TRBD1
CDR3 protein: CAIRRDSNSNYGYTF; CDR3 DNA: TGTGCCATCAGGAGGGACAGCAATTCTAACTATGGCTACACCTTC; V gene: TRBV10-3; J gene: TRBJ1-2; clone size: many; D gene: TRBD1
CDR3 protein: CASREGYNEQFF; CDR3 DNA: TGTGCCAGCAGGGAAGGATACAATGAGCAGTTCTTC; V gene: TRBV5-8; J gene: TRBJ2-1; clone size: few; D gene: -
CDR3 protein: CASSLAARMNTEAFF; CDR3 DNA: TGTGCCAGCAGCTTAGCTGCCAGGATGAACACTGAAGCTTTCTTT; V gene: TRBV7-2; J gene: TRBJ1-1; clone size: many; D gene: -
CDR3 protein: CASSVRDRDPTEAFF; CDR3 DNA: TGTGCCAGCAGCGTCCGGGACAGGGACCCCACTGAAGCTTTCTTT; V gene: TRBV9; J gene: TRBJ1-1; clone size: many; D gene: TRBD1
CDR3 protein: CSGARIETYEQYF; CDR3 DNA: TGCAGTGGGGCGCGAATAGAGACCTACGAGCAGTACTTC; V gene: TRBV20-1; J gene: TRBJ2-7; clone size: many; D gene: -
CDR3 protein: CSALTGGGQPHHF; CDR3 DNA: TGCAGTGCTTTGACAGGGGGCGGGCAGCCCCATCACTTT; V gene: TRBV20-1; J gene: TRBJ1-5; clone size: few; D gene: TRBD1
CDR3 protein: CASSSRQGYNEQFF; CDR3 DNA: TGTGCCAGCAGTTCACGACAGGGGTACAATGAGCAGTTCTTC; V gene: TRBV28; J gene: TRBJ2-1; clone size: many; D gene: TRBD1
CDR3 protein: CASSYSGGRGNTGELFF; CDR3 DNA: TGTGCCAGCAGTTACTCGGGCGGGAGAGGGAACACCGGGGAGCTGTTTTTT; V gene: TRBV6-5; J gene: TRBJ2-2; clone size: many; D gene: TRBD2
CDR3 protein: CASSWTGGYEKYF; CDR3 DNA: TGTGCCAGTAGTTGGACAGGGGGGTACGAGAAGTACTTC; V gene: TRBV19; J gene: TRBJ2-7; clone size: -; D gene: TRBD1
CDR3 protein: CANGQGSLHGYTF; CDR3 DNA: TGTGCCAACGGACAGGGATCTTTACATGGCTACACCTTC; V gene: TRBV7-9; J gene: TRBJ1-2; clone size: many; D gene: TRBD1
CDR3 protein: CASSVDGERGYTF; CDR3 DNA: TGTGCCAGCAGCGTAGACGGGGAAAGGGGCTACACCTTC; V gene: TRBV9; J gene: TRBJ1-2; clone size: many; D gene: -
CDR3 protein: CASSARTGGYETQYF; CDR3 DNA: TGTGCCAGCAGCGCTCGGACGGGGGGCTACGAGACCCAGTACTTC; V gene: TRBV9; J gene: TRBJ2-5; clone size: many; D gene: -
CDR3 protein: CATSAGRDIMNTEAFF; CDR3 DNA: TGTGCCACCAGTGCCGGGAGGGACATCATGAACACTGAAGCTTTCTTT; V gene: TRBV24-1; J gene: TRBJ1-1; clone size: -; D gene: -
CDR3 protein: CASSLTSGVFNEQFF; CDR3 DNA: TGTGCCAGCAGTCTGACTAGCGGGGTCTTCAATGAGCAGTTCTTC; V gene: TRBV6-1; J gene: TRBJ2-1; clone size: many; D gene: TRBD2
CDR3 protein: CASSQRSSGSPHNEQFF; CDR3 DNA: TGTGCCAGCAGCCAACGATCGTCCGGGAGCCCCCACAATGAGCAGTTCTTC; V gene: TRBV14; J gene: TRBJ2-1; clone size: -; D gene: -
CDR3 protein: CASSPQGSGGYTF; CDR3 DNA: TGTGCCAGCAGCCCACAGGGGAGCGGTGGCTACACCTTC; V gene: TRBV7-3; J gene: TRBJ1-2; clone size: many; D gene: TRBD1
CDR3 protein: CASSVDSDYEQYF; CDR3 DNA: TGTGCCAGCAGCGTGGACAGCGACTACGAGCAGTACTTC; V gene: TRBV9; J gene: TRBJ2-7; clone size: many; D gene: -
CDR3 protein: CASSYGTATDTQYF; CDR3 DNA: TGTGCCAGCAGCTACGGGACAGCGACAGATACGCAGTATTTT; V gene: TRBV11-2; J gene: TRBJ2-3; clone size: many; D gene: TRBD1
CDR3 protein: CAWSRKGRGTYEQYF; CDR3 DNA: TGTGCCTGGAGTCGTAAGGGGAGGGGAACCTACGAGCAGTACTTC; V gene: TRBV30; J gene: TRBJ2-7; clone size: many; D gene: TRBD2
CDR3 protein: CASRTSGALSNGELFF; CDR3 DNA: TGTGCCAGCAGGACTAGCGGGGCCCTAAGTAACGGGGAGCTGTTTTTT; V gene: TRBV28; J gene: TRBJ2-2; clone size: -; D gene: TRBD2